Listed below are T cell receptor beta chains from one sample, sequenced in a study of yellow fever vaccine responses in identical twins. TCRdb analysed the RT-PCR reads with MiXCR anew, one entry per CDR3 protein. The table lists 4,000 or so distinct CDR3 sequences, roughly two thirds of them singletons. The sequencing here drew on T cells from blood (PBMCs), unsorted or a sorted subset (not recorded which), taken before or after yellow fever vaccination (not recorded which). Receptors originate from a young woman who received the yellow fever vaccine. Both conserved end residues are part of each CDR3. A D gene is named only where the DNA matches it firmly. Rows may omit the clone size; those that give it use once, few, many or a size class.

size	D	J	V	CDR3	DNA
NA	NA	TRBJ2-1	TRBV29-1	CSVDKGWTYNEQFF	TGCAGCGTTGATAAGGGTTGGACCTACAATGAGCAGTTCTTC
few	NA	TRBJ2-1	TRBV15	CAIDGSYNEQFF	TGTGCCATCGACGGATCCTACAATGAGCAGTTCTTC
NA	NA	TRBJ1-1	TRBV20-1	CSASSGETEAFF	TGCAGTGCGAGCTCAGGGGAAACTGAAGCTTTCTTT
NA	NA	TRBJ1-5	TRBV15	CATSLEFAGDSNQPQHF	TGTGCCACCAGCTTGGAGTTTGCAGGGGATAGCAATCAGCCCCAGCATTTT
NA	NA	TRBJ1-3	TRBV11-1	CASSFPPSQNTIYF	TGTGCCAGCAGCTTCCCACCTTCTCAAAACACCATATATTTT
NA	NA	TRBJ1-1	TRBV6-1	CASSVGVGVEAFF	TGTGCCAGCAGCGTCGGGGTGGGGGTCGAAGCTTTCTTT
NA	NA	TRBJ2-7	TRBV20-1	CSASAAVPYEQYF	TGCAGTGCTAGCGCCGCGGTACCCTACGAGCAGTACTTC
NA	NA	TRBJ2-5	TRBV29-1	CSGQENQETQYF	TGCAGCGGACAGGAGAATCAAGAGACCCAGTACTTC
once	TRBD1	TRBJ2-7	TRBV11-3	CASSSRTGDYEQYF	TGTGCCAGCAGCTCAAGGACAGGGGACTACGAGCAGTACTTC
NA	TRBD1	TRBJ2-7	TRBV15	CATSRGDRGPPYEQYF	TGTGCCACCAGCAGAGGGGACAGGGGGCCCCCCTACGAGCAGTACTTC
NA	TRBD1	TRBJ1-2	TRBV12-5	CASGPTQGSYGYTF	TGTGCTAGTGGCCCTACACAGGGGAGCTATGGCTACACCTTC
NA	NA	TRBJ2-1	TRBV11-1	CASSFLQYNEQFF	TGTGCCAGCAGCTTCCTCCAGTACAATGAGCAGTTCTTC
NA	NA	TRBJ2-7	TRBV20-1	CSARANFYYEQYF	TGCAGTGCTAGAGCAAACTTTTACTACGAGCAGTACTTC
few	TRBD2	TRBJ2-5	TRBV7-7	CASSLAGTQETQYF	TGTGCTAGCAGCTTAGCGGGGACACAAGAGACCCAGTACTTC
NA	NA	TRBJ2-3	TRBV2	CASSATTDTQYF	TGTGCCAGCAGTGCGACCACAGATACGCAGTATTTT
once	TRBD2	TRBJ2-7	TRBV10-3	CAISESGGGAYEQYF	TGTGCCATCAGTGAGTCTGGCGGGGGGGCCTACGAGCAGTACTTC
once	NA	TRBJ2-3	TRBV20-1	CSATLPTTDTQYF	TGCAGTGCTACCTTGCCCACCACAGATACGCAGTATTTT
NA	TRBD1	TRBJ1-1	TRBV13	CASSSGQSNEAFF	TGTGCCAGCAGCTCGGGACAGTCTAATGAAGCTTTCTTT
NA	TRBD2	TRBJ2-5	TRBV13	CASTERGLARQETQYF	TGTGCCAGCACCGAACGGGGACTAGCGAGACAAGAGACCCAGTACTTC
NA	TRBD2	TRBJ2-2	TRBV11-1	CASSFRGSGELFF	TGTGCCAGCAGCTTTCGCGGGAGCGGGGAGCTGTTTTTT
NA	NA	TRBJ2-6	TRBV4-1	CASSQAEGSGANVLTF	TGCGCCAGCAGCCAAGCTGAGGGCTCTGGGGCCAACGTCCTGACTTTC
few	TRBD1	TRBJ2-3	TRBV7-6	CASSLDLGQGTSTDTQYF	TGTGCCAGCAGCTTAGACCTGGGACAGGGGACTAGCACAGATACGCAGTATTTT
NA	TRBD2	TRBJ2-1	TRBV10-3	CAISESMPSGGVGEQFF	TGTGCCATCAGTGAGTCGATGCCTAGCGGGGGGGTAGGAGAGCAGTTCTTC
few	NA	TRBJ2-7	TRBV20-1	CSARDEGDGTYEQYF	TGCAGTGCTAGAGATGAGGGGGACGGAACCTACGAGCAGTACTTC
NA	NA	TRBJ2-1	TRBV30	CAWSLARGDEQFF	TGTGCCTGGAGTCTCGCCAGGGGCGATGAGCAGTTCTTC
NA	NA	TRBJ2-2	TRBV6-5	CASSYYSTNTGELFF	TGTGCCAGCAGTTACTACTCGACAAACACCGGGGAGCTGTTTTTT
NA	NA	TRBJ2-7	TRBV13	CASSRDYEQYF	TGTGCCAGCAGCCGCGACTACGAGCAGTACTTC
NA	NA	TRBJ1-1	TRBV6-1	CASIQPTEAFF	TGTGCCAGCATCCAGCCCACTGAAGCTTTCTTT
NA	NA	TRBJ2-6	TRBV15	CATSRDKSGANVLTF	TGTGCCACCAGCAGAGATAAATCTGGGGCCAACGTCCTGACTTTC
NA	NA	TRBJ2-1	TRBV18	CASSPSTDADYNEQFF	TGTGCCAGCTCACCCTCGACAGACGCCGACTACAATGAGCAGTTCTTC
few	NA	TRBJ1-2	TRBV4-3	CASSQEVVANYGYTF	TGCGCCAGCAGCCAAGAAGTCGTAGCTAACTATGGCTACACCTTC
NA	NA	TRBJ1-2	TRBV6-1	CASSQDTGSANYGYTF	TGTGCCAGCAGTCAAGATACAGGGTCCGCTAACTATGGCTACACCTTC
NA	TRBD1	TRBJ1-5	TRBV4-3	CASSQTWGQGNQPQHF	TGCGCCAGCAGCCAAACGTGGGGACAGGGGAACCAGCCCCAGCATTTT
NA	TRBD1	TRBJ2-7	TRBV4-1	CASSQTDRGPSYEQYF	TGCGCCAGCAGCCAAACCGACAGGGGGCCGTCCTACGAGCAGTACTTC
NA	TRBD2	TRBJ2-1	TRBV7-4	CASSLGLAGDLSYNEQFF	TGTGCCAGCAGCTTAGGGCTAGCGGGGGACCTCTCCTACAATGAGCAGTTCTTC
NA	NA	TRBJ1-4	TRBV7-2	CASSKNRVEKLFF	TGTGCCAGCAGTAAGAACAGGGTAGAAAAACTGTTTTTT
NA	NA	TRBJ2-7	TRBV29-1	CSVDQGPSYEQYF	TGCAGCGTTGATCAGGGGCCTTCCTACGAGCAGTACTTC
NA	NA	TRBJ2-2	TRBV11-3	CASSSLGELFF	TGTGCCAGCAGCAGTCTAGGGGAGCTGTTTTTT
NA	TRBD2	TRBJ2-7	TRBV20-1	CSASEGAGGPSTYEQYF	TGCAGTGCTAGCGAAGGGGCGGGAGGGCCCTCTACCTACGAGCAGTACTTC
NA	NA	TRBJ2-5	TRBV4-1	CASSHNGETQYF	TGCGCCAGCAGCCATAACGGGGAGACCCAGTACTTC
NA	NA	TRBJ2-5	TRBV7-9	CASSPGVEETQYF	TGTGCCAGCAGCCCTGGGGTAGAGGAGACCCAGTACTTC
NA	NA	TRBJ2-7	TRBV28	CASSFQPGTSYEQYF	TGTGCCAGCAGTTTCCAACCCGGGACCTCCTACGAGCAGTACTTC
NA	NA	TRBJ2-7	TRBV15	CATSRDLTVSYEQYF	TGTGCCACCAGCAGAGATCTAACGGTCTCCTACGAGCAGTACTTC
NA	TRBD1	TRBJ2-7	TRBV11-1	CASSTDRLSYEQYF	TGTGCCAGCAGCACGGACAGGCTCTCCTACGAGCAGTACTTC
NA	TRBD1	TRBJ2-1	TRBV11-3	CASSLGQGTYNEQFF	TGTGCCAGCAGCTTAGGACAGGGCACCTACAATGAGCAGTTCTTC
NA	NA	TRBJ1-2	TRBV28	CASSFGINYGYTF	TGTGCCAGCAGTTTTGGGATTAACTATGGCTACACCTTC
NA	NA	TRBJ2-7	TRBV4-2	CASSHPVSYEQYF	TGTGCCAGCAGCCACCCGGTCTCCTACGAGCAGTACTTC
NA	TRBD2	TRBJ2-2	TRBV5-1	CGSSGRNTGELFF	TGCGGCTCTAGCGGGCGGAACACCGGGGAGCTGTTTTTT
NA	NA	TRBJ2-3	TRBV11-2	CASSLLLDTQYF	TGTGCCAGCAGCTTACTCCTTGATACGCAGTATTTT
NA	TRBD2	TRBJ2-7	TRBV11-3	CASSFRASGNYEQYF	TGTGCCAGCAGCTTCCGGGCTAGCGGGAACTACGAGCAGTACTTC
few	NA	TRBJ1-2	TRBV11-1	CASSRVVQGSSYGYTF	TGTGCCAGCAGCCGGGTCGTTCAGGGTTCCTCCTATGGCTACACCTTC
NA	NA	TRBJ2-7	TRBV15	CATSNGAAYEQYF	TGTGCCACCAGCAACGGGGCGGCCTACGAGCAGTACTTC
NA	NA	TRBJ1-2	TRBV4-3	CASSQDSGGSYGYTF	TGCGCCAGCAGCCAAGATTCAGGAGGGAGCTATGGCTACACCTTC
NA	TRBD2	TRBJ2-1	TRBV20-1	CSAVTSGPRLGEQFF	TGCAGTGCTGTAACTAGCGGTCCCCGGTTGGGTGAGCAGTTCTTC
NA	NA	TRBJ2-7	TRBV11-1	CASSLGGGLLYEQYF	TGTGCCAGCAGCTTAGGGGGAGGCCTCCTCTACGAGCAGTACTTC